This T cell receptor (beta chain) originates from a study of OX40 agonist ivuxolimab in advanced cancers. Overall study: A mean age of around 66 years, range roughly 20 to 80, was recorded, and roughly 80% were male. Among those treated, three patients had partial responses, one with hepatocellular carcinoma and two with cutaneous melanoma.

The repertoire was sequenced with immunoSEQ multiplex PCR; TCRdb's copy has only in-frame clones and lacks some. The sample includes about 70,000 clones, about 81% of them seen just once. Per the germline V gene, CDR1 is MNHEY and CDR2 is SMNVEV (reference sequence). This CDR3 region has 19 residues. V lost 3 bases and J 3 bases, leaving 24 bases between the germline ends. Regarding the study as a whole: Fewer expanded clones were found on average in CD4+ than in CD8+ T cells. Clonal expansion was seen in CD4+ and CD8+ blood T cells by week 6 at 0.1 to 3.0 mg/kg.

Worth noting for this clone: What it binds is unknown.

This specimen was CD4+ or CD8+ T cells sorted from blood, taken in a trial of the OX40 agonist ivuxolimab. The chain has TRBV27 and TRBJ2-1; TRBD1 is a possible D gene (5 bases). The TCR originated in an adult with an advanced solid tumor such as melanoma, head and neck, liver or kidney cancer. CDR3 loop: CASSLTAVGHRTIYNEQFF. The CDR3 DNA sequence: TGTGCCAGCAGTTTGACCGCGGTCGGGCACAGGACGATCTACAATGAGCAGTTCTTC.